A single sample gave rise to the 14 T cell receptor beta chains below, sequenced in a study of blood T cell repertoires in COVID-19. Assay used: immunoSEQ multiplex PCR; TCRdb lists only in-frame clones, some missing. The repertoire holds a few hundred thousand clones, with more than 70% as singletons. Sequenced sample: PBMCs or T cells enriched from blood (not recorded which). The receptor set was obtained from a woman between 18 and 30 years old who had recovered from COVID-19.

This sequence joins TRBV27 and TRBJ2-2; D might be TRBD1 (6 bases). This CDR3 has 16 amino acids. Trimming took 5 bases from V and 4 from J, leaving 17 bases between them. Germline values: CDR1 MNHEY, CDR2 SMNVEV (reference sequence). The CDR3 region is CASSALDSLFTGELFF. CDR3 DNA: TGTGCCAGCAGTGCATTGGACAGTTTGTTCACCGGGGAGCTGTTTTTT.

The chain is built from TRBV2 and TRBJ2-2, with D possibly TRBD1 on 5 matching bases. Germline loops: CDR1 SNHLY, CDR2 FYNNEI. V lost 1 base and J lost 7, with 7 bases in between. The CDR3 consists of 13 residues. Here the CDR3 reads CASSEGGSGELFF. In DNA, the CDR3 is TGTGCCAGCAGTGAAGGGGGCAGCGGGGAGCTGTTTTTT.

The chain is built from TRBV28 and TRBJ1-6; TRBD1 matches at 7 bases. V lost 6 bases and J lost 18; bases outside the gene matches: 11. Germline assignment: CDR1 MDHEN and CDR2 SYDVKM. The length of the CDR3 is 12 residues. DNA for the CDR3: TGTGCCAGCAGCCTCCCAGGGGGGCTTACCCACTTT. It is translated as CASSLPGGLTHF.

The rearrangement links TRBV6-5 to TRBJ1-6; 7 bases are shared with TRBD1. CDR1 is MNHEY and CDR2 is SVGAGI in the germline V gene. This CDR3 comprises 14 residues. V shed 8 bases and J 8 bases; nucleotides not matched to a gene: 9. For the CDR3, the DNA is TGTGCCAGCGGCCCCCGGGACAGCCATTCACCCCTCCACTTT. It yields the protein CASGPRDSHSPLHF.

The chain uses TRBV4-2 and TRBJ2-1; 14 nucleotides line up with TRBD2. Germline V gives CDR1 LGHNA, CDR2 YNFKEQ. V trimming: 5 bases; J trimming: 7 bases; junction bases outside the gene matches: 7. The CDR3 is made up of 16 amino acids. DNA for the CDR3: TGTGCCAGCAGCTTCCGACTAGCGGGGGGGCCTAATGAGCAGTTCTTC. Translation: CASSFRLAGGPNEQFF.

This clone has more than one count but fewer than ten. The V call is TRBV28, the J call TRBJ1-1; 7 nucleotides line up with TRBD1. Germline V gene lookup returns CDR1 MDHEN and CDR2 SYDVKM. The CDR3 has 15 residues. V shed 2 bases and J 5 bases; nucleotides not matched to a gene: 8. The CDR3 loop reads CASSLLNNRGTEAFF. CDR3 nucleotide sequence: TGTGCCAGCAGTTTACTAAACAACAGGGGAACTGAAGCTTTCTTT.

The chain couples TRBV30 to TRBJ1-4, with D possibly matching TRBD1 (5 bases). The CDR3 loop spans 16 amino acids. The V end lost 0 bases, the J end lost 2 bases, and 13 bases lay between the germline ends. Germline V CDR1 and CDR2: GTSNPN, SVGIG (reference sequence). The CDR3 reads CAWSVVSGRTNEKLFF. The CDR3 nucleotides are TGTGCCTGGAGTGTAGTTTCAGGGAGGACTAATGAAAAACTGTTTTTT.

This chain links TRBV30 with TRBJ2-3, with 9 bases that match TRBD2. The junction had 7 bases not matched to a gene; V was cut back by 5 bases and J by 1 base. This CDR3 contains 15 residues. Germline lookup yields CDR1 GTSNPN and CDR2 SVGIG (reference sequence). The CDR3 here is CAWLPRLAGTDTQYF. In DNA form, the CDR3 reads TGTGCCTGGCTCCCCCGACTAGCGGGCACAGATACGCAGTATTTT.

The rearrangement joins TRBV3-1 (or the pseudogene TRBV3-2) to TRBJ2-1; 12 nucleotides line up with TRBD2. After removal of 3 bases from V and 2 bases from J, the junction contained 2 bases not matched to a gene. This CDR3 is 16 amino acids long. CDR1 and CDR2 from the germline V gene are LGHDT and YNNKEL (reference sequence). CDR3 coding DNA: TGTGCCAGCAGCCAGTCTAGCGGGGGGGCCTACAATGAGCAGTTCTTC. It is translated as CASSQSSGGAYNEQFF.

J is TRBJ2-2 and V is TRBV7-9; 10 bases line up with TRBD1. The V segment lost 5 bases and the J segment 6 bases; nucleotides outside the gene matches: 12. CDR1 and CDR2 from the germline V gene are SEHNR and FQNEAQ (reference sequence). The CDR3 totals 17 residues. The CDR3 sequence is CASSTRTDRGGPGELFF. The CDR3 region has the DNA TGTGCCAGCAGCACCCGGACGGACAGGGGGGGCCCCGGGGAGCTGTTTTTT. The complete variable domain, with remaining parts taken from reference TRBV7-9 and TRBJ2-2, reads DTGVSQNPRHKITKRGQNVTFRCDPISEHNRLYWYRQTLGQGPEFLTYFQNEAQLEKSRLLSDRFSAERPKGSFSTLEIQRTEQGDSAMYLCASSTRTDRGGPGELFFGEGSRLTVL.

The DNA of the CDR3 is TGTGCCACCTCGAACCACGGGGGAGCTAGCACAGATACGCAGTATTTT. The encoded protein is CATSNHGGASTDTQYF. This sequence joins TRBV6-4 and TRBJ2-3; perhaps TRBD2 as D (6 bases). Trimming stripped 10 bases from V and 0 bases from J, with 20 bases between. In germline, CDR1 is MRHNA, CDR2 SNTAGT. This CDR3 comprises 16 residues.

The rearrangement joins TRBV19 to TRBJ2-3, with no clear D. This CDR3 contains 12 residues. CDR1 is LNHDA, CDR2 SQIVND, per germline (reference sequence). Deletions cut 3 bases from V and 4 bases from J, with 5 bases between. In nucleotides, the CDR3 is TGTGCCAGTAGTATGGGCCCAGATACGCAGTATTTT. Amino acid sequence: CASSMGPDTQYF. Combining the CDR3 with reference TRBV19 and TRBJ2-3 gives the whole variable domain DGGITQSPKYLFRKEGQNVTLSCEQNLNHDAMYWYRQDPGQGLRLIYYSQIVNDFQKGDIAEGYSVSREKKESFPLTVTSAQKNPTAFYLCASSMGPDTQYFGPGTRLTVL.

The V call is TRBV4-1, the J call TRBJ2-7; the match to TRBD1 covers 7 bases. CDR1 is MGHRA and CDR2 is YSYEKL in the germline V gene. The CDR3 covers 15 residues. Losses at the gene ends were 1 base for V and 4 bases for J; bases not matched to a gene: 7. The CDR3 region has the DNA TGCGCCAGCAGCCAAGCAGACAGGGATATTTACGAGCAGTACTTC. Its translation is CASSQADRDIYEQYF.

The chain couples TRBV5-4 to TRBJ1-2; D is unclear. The length of the CDR3 is 15 residues. Between the trimmed V and J ends, which lost 6 bases and 4 bases, there was a span of 19 bases. Germline CDR1 SGHNT, CDR2 YYREEE (reference sequence). Here the CDR3 DNA reads TGTGCCAGCACCCGAAACACCGCTTACATCTATGGCTACACCTTC. Translated: CASTRNTAYIYGYTF. The complete variable domain, with remaining parts taken from reference TRBV5-4 and TRBJ1-2, reads ETGVTQSPTHLIKTRGQQVTLRCSSQSGHNTVSWYQQALGQGPQFIFQYYREEENGRGNFPPRFSGLQFPNYSSELNVNALELDDSALYLCASTRNTAYIYGYTFGSGTRLTVV.